Presented here are 25 T cell receptor beta chains from one specimen sequenced in a study of T cell responses to AZD1222 COVID-19 vaccine. The assay was immunoSEQ multiplex PCR, and TCRdb's table has in-frame clones only and misses some. This table has approximately 96,000 clones, about 90% appearing once. Source: peripheral blood, taken 28 days after the second AZD1222 dose. These receptors came from an adult who received the AZD1222 COVID-19 vaccine.

The rearrangement uses TRBV5-1 and TRBJ2-4; 7 nucleotides align to TRBD1. The CDR3 spans 14 residues. The germline gives CDR1 SGHRS, CDR2 YFSETQ. V lost 2 bases and J lost 8; bases outside the gene matches: 7. The CDR3 coding sequence is TGCGCCAGCAGCTTTACAGGGGATTCAGACATTCAGTACTTC. Translation gives CASSFTGDSDIQYF. Full variable domain (missing parts from reference TRBV5-1 and TRBJ2-4): KAGVTQTPRYLIKTRGQQVTLSCSPISGHRSVSWYQQTPGQGLQFLFEYFSETQRNKGNFPGRFSGRQFSNSRSEMNVSTLELGDSALYLCASSFTGDSDIQYFGAGTRLSVL.

The chain combines TRBV19 with TRBJ2-3, with 7 bases identical to TRBD2. Germline V CDR1 and CDR2: LNHDA, SQIVND (reference sequence). This CDR3 has 15 amino acids. The junction had 7 bases not matched to a gene; V was cut back by 7 bases and J by 0 bases. CDR3 DNA: TGTGCCAGTACTCATAGCGGGTCTAGCACAGATACGCAGTATTTT. This translates into CASTHSGSSTDTQYF.

The chain joins TRBV29-1 to TRBJ1-2; D is perhaps TRBD1 (5 bases). Per germline, CDR1 SQVTM and CDR2 ANQGSEA. CDR3 length: 13 amino acids. V was trimmed by 6 bases and J by 4 bases, leaving 15 bases between them. The DNA for the CDR3 is TGCAGCGTCCAGCGGGGACCGAGCTATGGCTACACCTTC. Protein sequence: CSVQRGPSYGYTF.

This clone was seen only a few times. V gene TRBV6-5 combines with J gene TRBJ2-3, with 8 bases identical to TRBD2. The V and J ends lost 7 bases and 2 bases, in that order; junction bases with no gene match: 8. The CDR3 length is 15 residues. Germline V gene sequence: CDR1 MNHEY, CDR2 SVGAGI. The CDR3 coding sequence is TGTGCCAGCATTTTAGCGGGGAGCCCCACAGATACGCAGTATTTT. Protein sequence: CASILAGSPTDTQYF.

The chain uses TRBV21-1 and TRBJ2-2; the tabulated D call, TRBD2, remains unverified against the DNA. TRBV21-1 is marked as a pseudogene. This CDR3 is built from 14 residues. The CDR3 coding sequence is TGTGCCAGCAGCATCGGGGGTTACACCGGGGAGCTGTTTTTT. Amino acids: CASSIGGYTGELFF.

The chain employs TRBV5-1 and TRBJ2-3; D gene unclear. Trimming cost V 0 bases and J 2 bases, with 7 bases left between them. The V gene's germline CDR1 is SGHRS and CDR2 YFSETQ. This CDR3 contains 14 residues. The CDR3 DNA reads as TGCGCCAGCAGCTTGGGGGCCTTCACAGATACGCAGTATTTT. Amino acids: CASSLGAFTDTQYF.

The rearrangement links TRBV5-1 to TRBJ1-3, with D tentatively TRBD1 (5 bases). This CDR3 contains 15 residues. The germline gives CDR1 SGHRS, CDR2 YFSETQ. Trimming took 2 bases from V and 1 from J, leaving 10 bases between them. The CDR3 DNA is TGCGCCAGCAGCTTCCTAGGGGCGTCTGGAAACACCATATATTTT. It encodes CASSFLGASGNTIYF. The full variable domain, rest sourced from reference TRBV5-1 and TRBJ1-3, is KAGVTQTPRYLIKTRGQQVTLSCSPISGHRSVSWYQQTPGQGLQFLFEYFSETQRNKGNFPGRFSGRQFSNSRSEMNVSTLELGDSALYLCASSFLGASGNTIYFGEGSWLTVV.

This clone was counted once. This chain links TRBV27 with TRBJ2-7; no reliable D call. The germline CDR1 and CDR2 sequences are MNHEY and SMNVEV (reference sequence). The CDR3 loop spans 9 amino acids. V was shortened by 9 bases and J by 6 bases, with 6 bases between the two germline ends. CDR3 loop: CASGFEQYF. CDR3 coding DNA: TGTGCCAGTGGGTTCGAGCAGTACTTC.

The rearrangement uses TRBV28 and TRBJ2-7; D unresolved. The germline V gene encodes CDR1 MDHEN and CDR2 SYDVKM. The V end lost 4 bases, the J end lost 5 bases, and 9 bases lay between the germline ends. The CDR3 is 12 residues long. The CDR3 nucleotides are TGTGCCAGCAGTTCATTCGGCCACGAGCAGTACTTC. Its protein product is CASSSFGHEQYF.

The chain combines TRBV2 with TRBJ2-7, with 11 bases identical to TRBD2. Germline V gene lookup returns CDR1 SNHLY and CDR2 FYNNEI. After removal of 2 bases from V and 6 bases from J, the junction contained 6 bases not matched to a gene. This CDR3 is 15 amino acids long. CDR3 region: CASSEYLLAGGEQYF. In DNA form, the CDR3 reads TGTGCCAGCAGTGAATATCTGCTAGCGGGGGGCGAGCAGTACTTC. Full variable domain (remainder filled in from reference TRBV2 and TRBJ2-7): EPEVTQTPSHQVTQMGQEVILRCVPISNHLYFYWYRQILGQKVEFLVSFYNNEISEKSEIFDDQFSVERPDGSNFTLKIRSTKLEDSAMYFCASSEYLLAGGEQYFGPGTRLTVT.

This rearrangement joins TRBV7-8 to TRBJ2-7; possible D gene TRBD1, 6 bases. The CDR3 has 13 residues. Germline values: CDR1 SGHVS, CDR2 FQNEAQ. V lost 3 bases and J 7 bases, leaving 13 bases between the germline ends. CDR3 residues: CASSLRTVFEQYF. For the CDR3, the DNA is TGTGCCAGCAGCTTGAGGACAGTCTTTGAGCAGTACTTC.

The chain is built from TRBV7-8 and TRBJ1-5; maybe TRBD1 (5 bases). Germline CDR1 reads SGHVS; CDR2 reads FQNEAQ. V shed 2 bases and J shed 2 bases, with 13 bases lying between them. CDR3 length equals 16 residues. CDR3 sequence: CASSLSRDGRNQPQHF. The DNA for the CDR3 is TGTGCCAGCAGCTTATCCAGGGACGGGCGCAATCAGCCCCAGCATTTT.

The V gene is TRBV18, the J gene TRBJ1-6, with 9 bases matching TRBD1. V was clipped by 4 bases and J by 7 bases; unmatched bases: 2. This CDR3 is built from 14 residues. Germline V CDR1 and CDR2: KGHSH, LQKENI. The DNA for the CDR3 is TGTGCCAGCTCACTAGGACAGGGGAATTCACCCCTCCACTTT. Its translation is CASSLGQGNSPLHF. The full variable domain, in which reference TRBV18 and TRBJ1-6 provide the parts outside the CDR3, is NAGVMQNPRHLVRRRGQEARLRCSPMKGHSHVYWYRQLPEEGLKFMVYLQKENIIDESGMPKERFSAEFPKEGPSILRIQQVVRGDSAAYFCASSLGQGNSPLHFGNGTRLTVT.

The count of this clone is one. The V gene is TRBV5-6, the J gene TRBJ1-2; unclear D gene. With 0 bases removed from V and 3 bases from J, the gap between germline ends came to 6 bases. Per germline, CDR1 SGHDT and CDR2 YYEEEE. The length of the CDR3 is 13 residues. The CDR3 DNA is TGTGCCAGCAGCTTGGTTTACGACTATGGCTACACCTTC. It is translated as CASSLVYDYGYTF.

CDR3 sequence (DNA): TGCGCCAGCAGCTTGGGGGACAGGGCAAACACTGAAGCTTTCTTT. Protein sequence: CASSLGDRANTEAFF. The rearrangement uses TRBV5-1 and TRBJ1-1; TRBD1 aligns across 9 bases. J was trimmed by 2 bases and V by 0 bases; bases with no gene match: 2. In germline, CDR1 is SGHRS, CDR2 YFSETQ. The CDR3 extends over 15 amino acids.

The genes are TRBV11-2 and TRBJ2-1, with 11 bases aligning to TRBD2. The CDR3 extends over 15 amino acids. The germline gives CDR1 SGHAT, CDR2 FQNNGV. V lost 3 bases, J lost 7 bases, and 5 bases stayed unmatched. CDR3 sequence reads: CASSFGTSGSNEQFF. The CDR3 DNA follows: TGTGCCAGCAGCTTTGGGACTAGCGGTAGTAATGAGCAGTTCTTC.

V usage is TRBV27 and J usage is TRBJ2-7; 8 bases are a match to TRBD1. Germline V CDR1 and CDR2: MNHEY, SMNVEV (reference sequence). The CDR3 extends over 14 amino acids. Germline trimming cut 5 bases from V and 2 bases from J; bases unmatched to any gene: 5. The CDR3 nucleotides read TGTGCCAGCAGTATCGGGACAGGACCCTACGAGCAGTACTTC. Translated: CASSIGTGPYEQYF.

The genes are TRBV6-5 and TRBJ2-7; D not resolved. The V gene lost 0 bases and the J gene lost 6 bases, with 12 bases spanning the gap. The CDR3 consists of 14 residues. Germline V lookup: CDR1 MNHEY, CDR2 SVGAGI. The CDR3 bases are TGTGCCAGCAGTTACTCGATAGGGATAGGCGAGCAGTACTTC. This codes for CASSYSIGIGEQYF.

A few counts support this clone. The genes are TRBV13 and TRBJ2-1, with TRBD2 identical over 7 bases. The V gene's germline CDR1 is PRHDT and CDR2 FYEKMQ (reference sequence). CDR3 length: 16 residues. Germline trimming cut 1 base from V and 2 bases from J; bases unmatched to any gene: 5. The CDR3 loop reads CASSLVGEGPYNEQFF. The DNA of the CDR3 is TGTGCCAGCAGCTTAGTTGGGGAGGGGCCCTACAATGAGCAGTTCTTC.

The chain recombines TRBV9 with TRBJ2-5, with a weak D call TRBD2 (5 bases). Germline loops: CDR1 SGDLS, CDR2 YYNGEE. This CDR3 has 16 amino acids. The germline V and J ends were trimmed by 4 bases and 2 bases, with 18 bases remaining between them. The CDR3 DNA reads as TGTGCCAGCAGCCCCACCAGGAGCGGCAGACAAGAGACCCAGTACTTC. Its protein product is CASSPTRSGRQETQYF.

This chain links TRBV29-1 with TRBJ2-5, with D possibly matching TRBD1 (5 bases). This CDR3 has 12 amino acids. The V end was cut by 4 bases, the J end by 4 bases, with 10 bases between. Germline V gives CDR1 SQVTM, CDR2 ANQGSEA. The CDR3 coding sequence is TGCAGCGTTGCAGGACAATCAGAGACCCAGTACTTC. This translates into CSVAGQSETQYF.

This chain joins TRBV5-1 and TRBJ1-2; D not certain. Trimming shortened V by 0 bases and J by 7 bases, and 13 bases separated the two germline ends. Germline V gene data show CDR1 as SGHRS and CDR2 as YFSETQ. The CDR3 runs 14 residues. CDR3 DNA: TGCGCCAGCAGCTTGGGACACCTAGGTTCTGGCTACACCTTC. It translates to CASSLGHLGSGYTF.

The chain recombines TRBV7-6 with TRBJ1-4; perhaps TRBD1 as D (6 bases). The CDR3 is 14 residues long. Germline CDR1 and CDR2: SGHVS and FNYEAQ. V was cut by 5 bases and J by 8 bases, with 15 bases left in between. Here the CDR3 DNA reads TGTGCCAGCAGCATTACAGGGAACTGGGAAAAACTGTTTTTT. Translating it yields CASSITGNWEKLFF.

The gene calls are TRBV13 and TRBJ1-6; D may be TRBD1 (6 bases). The CDR3 is 15 amino acids. Trimming cost V 6 bases and J 14 bases, with 23 bases left between them. Germline assignment: CDR1 PRHDT and CDR2 FYEKMQ (reference sequence). The CDR3: CASSLGQQNKGTLHF. As DNA, the CDR3 is TGTGCCAGCAGTCTCGGACAGCAGAATAAGGGGACCCTCCACTTT.

This clone was recorded once. This chain connects TRBV28 to TRBJ2-3; perhaps TRBD1 as D (5 bases). The CDR3 spans 16 residues. Looked up from germline, CDR1 is MDHEN and CDR2 is SYDVKM. V lost 1 base to trimming and J lost 0 bases, with 11 bases between them. CDR3 in DNA: TGTGCCAGCAGTTTATTCAGGAGACAGAGCACAGATACGCAGTATTTT. Amino acid sequence: CASSLFRRQSTDTQYF.